This T cell receptor (beta chain) derives from a study of monozygotic twins with inflammatory bowel disease. Study-wide points: Twin pairs that were concordant did not differ from discordant pairs in repertoire similarity, possibly from limited power. Twins with IBD had fewer clonotypes in common with others than healthy twins, particularly during disease activity.

Template switching introduced UMIs that contain a 6-nucleotide sample barcode. Reanalyzing the 5' RACE reads, TCRdb keeps one entry per CDR3 protein, without DNA. The table for this sample gives roughly 160,000 distinct CDR3 sequences. This CDR3 has 15 residues. Germline CDR1 reads LGHNA; CDR2 reads YNFKEQ. Whole blood served as the source of total RNA, and no T cell sorting took place. As for this clonotype: Its antigen remains unknown.

The source is a human donor with ulcerative colitis or Crohn's disease, or a healthy co-twin of an affected twin (not recorded which). Sequenced sample: blood. V and J are TRBV4-2 and TRBJ2-2. CDR3 region: CASSQESRGTGELFF.